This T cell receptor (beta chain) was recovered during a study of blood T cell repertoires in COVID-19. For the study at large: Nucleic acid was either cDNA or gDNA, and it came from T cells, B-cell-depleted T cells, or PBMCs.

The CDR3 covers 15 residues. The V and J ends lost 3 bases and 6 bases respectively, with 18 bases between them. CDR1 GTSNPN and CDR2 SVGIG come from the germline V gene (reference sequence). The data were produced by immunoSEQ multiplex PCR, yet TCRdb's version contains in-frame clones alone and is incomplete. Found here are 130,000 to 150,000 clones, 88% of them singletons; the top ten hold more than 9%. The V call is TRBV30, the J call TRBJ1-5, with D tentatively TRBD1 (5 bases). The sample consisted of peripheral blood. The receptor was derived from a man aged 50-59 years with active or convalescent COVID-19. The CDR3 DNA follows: TGTGCCTGGAGCGCCGGGACTGGGGGAGGTCAGCCCCAGCATTTT. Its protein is CAWSAGTGGGQPQHF.